This is a list of T cell receptor beta chains from one sample in a study of OX40 agonist ivuxolimab in advanced cancers. Sequencing used immunoSEQ multiplex PCR; TCRdb keeps in-frame clones, though not all of them. The repertoire has about 65,000 clones, about nine tenths of them found once; the top ten carry more than 0.85%. Specimen: CD4+ or CD8+ T cells sorted from blood, collected in a trial of the OX40 agonist ivuxolimab. The receptors here all came from an adult with an advanced solid tumor such as melanoma, head and neck, liver or kidney cancer. Both conserved end residues are part of each CDR3. Fields, in order: clone size, J gene, V gene, D gene, CDR3 protein, CDR3 DNA. A D gene is named only where the DNA matches it firmly. Rows give clone size only sometimes, using once, few, many, or a class for an expanded clone.

NA TRBJ2-3 TRBV30 NA CAWSVQGRGVRADTQYF TGTGCCTGGAGTGTACAGGGCAGGGGGGTTAGGGCAGATACGCAGTATTTT
NA TRBJ1-3 TRBV10-2 TRBD1 CASSESGQGAYSGNTIYF TGCGCCAGCAGTGAGTCGGGACAGGGGGCTTACTCTGGAAACACCATATATTTT
NA TRBJ1-2 TRBV6-5 TRBD1 CASSEPWDRNGYTF TGTGCCAGCAGTGAACCCTGGGACAGGAATGGCTACACCTTC
NA TRBJ1-1 TRBV18 NA CASSPENTEAFF TGTGCCAGCTCACCGGAAAACACTGAAGCTTTCTTT
NA TRBJ1-5 TRBV6-1 NA CASKRPEGNQPQHF TGTGCCAGCAAAAGACCCGAGGGCAATCAGCCCCAGCATTTT
NA TRBJ2-7 TRBV5-1 NA CASSMDRTEQYF TGCGCCAGCAGCATGGACAGAACCGAGCAGTACTTC
NA TRBJ1-4 TRBV6-4 NA CASSRDANEKLFF TGTGCCAGCAGCCGGGACGCTAATGAAAAACTGTTTTTT
NA TRBJ1-2 TRBV6-6 NA CASSYSGLDGYTF TGTGCCAGCAGTTACTCAGGCCTCGACGGCTACACCTTC
once TRBJ1-1 TRBV30 NA CAWSSGLTEAFF TGTGCCTGGAGCTCGGGTCTCACTGAAGCTTTCTTT
once TRBJ1-1 TRBV2 TRBD1 CASSVGQDTEAFF TGTGCCAGCAGCGTTGGACAGGACACTGAAGCTTTCTTT
NA TRBJ1-3 TRBV11-2 NA CASSRDLYSGNTIYF TGTGCCAGCAGCCGGGACTTATACTCTGGAAACACCATATATTTT
NA TRBJ2-7 TRBV5-4 TRBD2 CASSTSTSGNFYEQYF TGTGCCAGCAGCACTTCCACTAGCGGGAACTTCTACGAGCAGTACTTC
NA TRBJ1-2 TRBV2 NA CASSEGAQVGGYTF TGTGCCAGCAGTGAAGGAGCACAAGTGGGTGGCTACACCTTC
medium-sized TRBJ2-1 TRBV18 NA CASSPDRGRGANEQFF TGTGCCAGCTCACCAGACCGGGGCCGGGGGGCCAATGAGCAGTTCTTC
NA TRBJ1-1 TRBV6-1 NA CASSTEGEAFF TGTGCCAGCAGCACGGAGGGAGAGGCTTTCTTT
NA TRBJ1-2 TRBV6-5 NA CASSWRAGDGYTF TGTGCCAGCAGTTGGCGGGCAGGGGATGGCTACACCTTC
NA TRBJ1-2 TRBV6-1 NA CASSINDYGYTF TGTGCCAGCAGTATCAACGACTATGGCTACACCTTC
NA TRBJ1-4 TRBV5-1 TRBD1 CASSLGSGGIEKLFF TGCGCCAGCAGCTTGGGATCAGGGGGAATTGAAAAACTGTTTTTT
NA TRBJ1-3 TRBV7-6 NA CAGSPRAVPGNTIYF TGTGCCGGCAGCCCCCGGGCAGTACCCGGAAACACCATATATTTT
NA TRBJ1-3 TRBV11-2 NA CASSLGDPTNTIYF TGTGCCAGCAGCTTAGGGGACCCAACCAACACCATATATTTT
NA TRBJ2-5 TRBV19 TRBD2 CASSVGGGNQETQYF TGTGCCAGTAGTGTCGGCGGGGGGAACCAAGAGACCCAGTACTTC
NA TRBJ2-1 TRBV4-1 TRBD1 CASSQGGTGGKFF TGCGCCAGCAGCCAAGGTGGGACAGGGGGGAAGTTCTTC
NA TRBJ1-2 TRBV2 NA CASGEDSQRSYGYTF TGTGCCAGCGGGGAGGACAGCCAACGGAGCTATGGCTACACCTTC
NA TRBJ1-2 TRBV11-2 NA CASSLDRGRTLGYTF TGTGCCAGCAGCTTAGATCGCGGCAGGACCCTTGGCTACACCTTC
NA TRBJ2-3 TRBV14 TRBD2 CASSQVVAGATQYF TGTGCCAGCAGCCAAGTAGTAGCGGGGGCTACGCAGTATTTT
few TRBJ2-7 TRBV7-9 NA CASSLGQGEGYSYEQYF TGTGCCAGCAGCTTAGGCCAGGGGGAGGGCTACTCCTACGAGCAGTACTTC
NA TRBJ1-4 TRBV4-2 TRBD1 CASSPPTGFNEKLFF TGTGCCAGCAGCCCCCCGACAGGGTTTAATGAAAAACTGTTTTTT
once TRBJ2-1 TRBV6-1 NA CASSEIDNEQFF TGTGCCAGCAGCGAAATCGATAATGAGCAGTTCTTC
NA TRBJ2-3 TRBV7-9 NA CASSFETQYF TGTGCCAGCAGCTTCGAGACGCAGTATTTT
NA TRBJ2-2 TRBV2 TRBD2 CASSELAGGAGELFF TGTGCCAGCAGTGAACTAGCGGGGGGCGCCGGGGAGCTGTTTTTT
once TRBJ2-7 TRBV6-5 NA CASRTTGRTYEQYF TGTGCCAGCAGGACTACAGGGAGAACCTACGAGCAGTACTTC
once TRBJ2-3 TRBV4-1 TRBD2 CASSGIERGRTDTQYF TGCGCCAGCAGCGGGATAGAGCGGGGGCGCACAGATACGCAGTATTTT
NA TRBJ1-6 TRBV6-6 NA CASEQGVYNSPLHF TGTGCCAGCGAACAAGGGGTCTATAATTCACCCCTCCACTTT
NA TRBJ2-1 TRBV7-6 NA CASSSSGTGSSYNEQFF TGTGCCAGCAGCTCTAGCGGGACAGGTTCATCCTACAATGAGCAGTTCTTC
once TRBJ2-7 TRBV25-1 TRBD1 CASSALGQGASASYEQYF TGTGCCAGCAGTGCCTTGGGACAGGGGGCCTCAGCCTCCTACGAGCAGTACTTC
NA TRBJ2-3 TRBV6-1 TRBD1 CASSSRDRGTDTQYF TGTGCCAGCAGTTCCCGGGACAGGGGAACGGATACGCAGTATTTT
NA TRBJ1-2 TRBV6-1 TRBD1 CASSAAGGGPYGYTF TGTGCCAGCAGTGCCGCAGGAGGGGGCCCCTATGGCTACACCTTC